The 16 T cell receptor beta chains below were found in one sample sequenced in a study of CD8+CD57+ T cells in acquired aplastic anemia (dated by TCRdb to between 2018 and 2020). TCRdb records Illumina HiSeq 2000 as the sequencer. Genomic DNA was used as template for profiling of TCR beta VDJ combinations and CDR3 sequences. TCRdb reworked the public reads: Q25 trimming with fastp, MiXCR clone assembly, productive beta chains retained. A single entry per CDR3 protein holds the most common genes and DNA from its merged rows. The sample includes 180,000 or so distinct CDR3 sequences, with less than 55% observed a single time. The biggest ten clones account for around 3% of the sample. Specimen: sorted CD4+, CD8+, or CD8+CD57+ T cells (not recorded which) from PBMCs. The receptor set was obtained from a human donor in good health.

This clonotype was counted at least ten times. V is TRBV7-9 and J is TRBJ1-2, with D hard to call. Trimming removed 7 bases at V and 3 bases at J, with 9 bases between. The CDR3 totals 12 residues. From germline, CDR1 is SEHNR and CDR2 FQNEAQ (reference sequence). For the CDR3, the DNA is TGTGCCAGCACGACAACCGACTATGGCTACACCTTC. This encodes CASTTTDYGYTF.

The chain is built from TRBV10-3 and TRBJ2-3; 7 bases fit TRBD1. The CDR3 spans 14 residues. CDR1 and CDR2 (germline): ENHRY, SYGVKD. Trimming removed 6 bases from V and 2 bases from J; junction bases left unmatched: 5. The CDR3 DNA follows: TGTGCCATCAGGGAGACAGGGATCACAGATACGCAGTATTTT. Residues: CAIRETGITDTQYF.

The chain uses TRBV12-3 or TRBV12-4 and TRBJ1-1; D is perhaps TRBD1 (5 bases). Trimming removed 4 bases from V and 1 base from J, with 10 bases in between. The CDR3 is made up of 14 amino acids. This CDR3 is CASSYPTGNTEAFF. CDR3 in DNA: TGTGCCAGCAGTTACCCTACAGGGAACACTGAAGCTTTCTTT.

This clonotype was recorded at least ten times. This chain uses TRBV20-1 with TRBJ1-3; 7 nucleotides match TRBD1. The CDR3 runs 14 residues. After removal of 6 bases from V and 4 bases from J, the junction contained 9 bases not matched to a gene. The germline CDR1 and CDR2 sequences are DFQATT and SNEGSKA (reference sequence). CDR3 loop: CSAHPGTAGNTIYF. CDR3 coding DNA: TGCAGTGCCCACCCCGGGACAGCCGGAAACACCATATATTTT.

The gene calls are TRBV24-1 and TRBJ2-2; 8 nucleotides line up with TRBD1. Germline CDR1 KGHDR, CDR2 SFDVKD. This CDR3 has 18 amino acids. J lost 8 bases, V lost 1 base, and 14 bases had no gene match. The CDR3 protein is CATSDFVRGLDRAGELFF. CDR3 nucleotides: TGTGCCACCAGTGATTTCGTCAGGGGGCTGGATCGAGCAGGGGAGCTGTTTTTT.

This clonotype occurred many times. The chain employs TRBV19 and TRBJ1-5; TRBD1 might be the D (5 bases). The V gene lost 7 bases and the J gene lost 4 bases, with 20 bases spanning the gap. The CDR3 loop spans 16 amino acids. CDR1 is LNHDA and CDR2 is SQIVND in the germline V gene (reference sequence). The CDR3 loop is CASILTGQGLNQPQHF. CDR3 in DNA: TGTGCCAGTATTCTCACGGGGCAGGGCCTAAATCAGCCCCAGCATTTT.

The chain has TRBV20-1 and TRBJ2-1, with 8 bases fitting TRBD2. Germline CDR1 DFQATT, CDR2 SNEGSKA (reference sequence). V lost 7 bases and J lost 6; bases outside the gene matches: 5. This CDR3 has 12 amino acids. CDR3 region: CSGGSGINEQFF. CDR3 nucleotide sequence: TGCAGTGGGGGTAGCGGGATCAATGAGCAGTTCTTC.

This clonotype was observed many times. V gene TRBV24-1 combines with J gene TRBJ2-1, with 10 bases that match TRBD2. Germline V gives CDR1 KGHDR, CDR2 SFDVKD. The trim removed 2 bases at V and 7 bases at J, leaving 7 bases unmatched. The CDR3 runs to 16 residues. The DNA for the CDR3 is TGTGCCACCAGTGATTCTCGGACTAGCGGAAGGAATGAGCAGTTCTTC. Its translation is CATSDSRTSGRNEQFF.

This clonotype was counted once. The junction differs from germline at one of its ends, possibly a read error. The chain couples TRBV10-3 to TRBJ1-2; possibly TRBD1 for D (5 bases). This CDR3 is built from 13 residues. Germline CDR1 is ENHRY and CDR2 is SYGVKD. The CDR3 loop is CASSFRKRGGYTF. The DNA for the CDR3 is TGTGCCAGCAGTTTTAGAAAGAGGGGCGGCTACACCTTC.

This clonotype was counted ten times or more. This chain joins TRBV11-1 and TRBJ2-3; D is perhaps TRBD1 or TRBD2 (5 bases each). The CDR3 consists of 15 residues. Trimming removed 6 bases at V and 6 bases at J, with 19 bases between. Germline V CDR1 and CDR2: SGHAT, FQDESV (reference sequence). The CDR3 protein is CASRMGLAFADTQYF. The CDR3 nucleotides are TGTGCCAGCAGAATGGGGCTAGCATTCGCTGATACGCAGTATTTT.

This clonotype has only a few counts. The CDR3 loop reads CASSQPGGSSPLHF. DNA of the CDR3: TGCGCCAGCAGCCAACCAGGGGGCAGTTCACCCCTCCACTTT. The chain joins TRBV4-1 to TRBJ1-6; 8 bases map to TRBD1. CDR1 MGHRA and CDR2 YSYEKL come from the germline V gene. The CDR3 is made up of 14 amino acids. V dropped 2 bases and J dropped 9; count of bases not matched to a gene: 3.

This clonotype was seen many times. The chain combines TRBV20-1 with TRBJ1-5, with 9 bases that match TRBD1. The germline V gene encodes CDR1 DFQATT and CDR2 SNEGSKA (reference sequence). Trimming at V came to 0 bases and at J to 1 base, leaving 1 base not matched to a gene. The CDR3 runs to 15 residues. CDR3 coding DNA: TGCAGTGCTAGAGAGGGGACAGGGAGCAATCAGCCCCAGCATTTT. Its translation is CSAREGTGSNQPQHF.

This clonotype was picked up many times. This chain uses TRBV2 with TRBJ1-6, with 7 bases that match TRBD1. The germline gives CDR1 SNHLY, CDR2 FYNNEI. CDR3 length: 15 residues. V gave up 6 bases and J gave up 6 bases; unmatched junction bases: 8. CDR3 amino acids: CASRIRDSRNSPLHF. The CDR3 nucleotides are TGTGCCAGCAGGATCCGGGACAGCCGTAATTCACCCCTCCACTTT.

About this clonotype: At one end, the junction sequence differs from germline, possibly due to a read error. The rearrangement uses TRBV5-1 and TRBJ2-3; D perhaps matches TRBD1 (6 bases). CDR1 is SGHRS and CDR2 is YFSETQ in the germline V gene. The CDR3 has 15 amino acids. CDR3 sequence (DNA): TGCGCCAGCCGCTTAGGGGGACCCCGCGGAGATACGCAGTATTTT. As protein: CASRLGGPRGDTQYF.

This clonotype was seen at least ten times. V usage is TRBV12-3 or TRBV12-4 and J usage is TRBJ1-6, with a weak D call TRBD1 (5 bases). The V end was cut by 7 bases, the J end by 10 bases, with 11 bases between. The CDR3 is 12 amino acids. Here the CDR3 DNA reads TGTGCCAGCACGTACGGGGGGTCACCCCTCCACTTT. It is translated as CASTYGGSPLHF.

This clonotype was seen only a few times. CDR3 region: CASRYSGLVETQYF. In nucleotides, the CDR3 is TGTGCCAGCAGGTATTCTGGGCTAGTAGAGACCCAGTACTTC. V usage is TRBV2 and J usage is TRBJ2-5; D is unresolved. Germline loops: CDR1 SNHLY, CDR2 FYNNEI. The V end was cut by 6 bases, the J end by 4 bases, with 15 bases between. The CDR3 runs to 14 residues.